This is a list of T cell receptor beta chains from one sample in a study of PD-1 blockade in mismatch repair-deficient tumors. Generated by immunoSEQ multiplex PCR, the TCRdb table keeps only in-frame clones and is missing some. This table has roughly 49,000 clones, approximately 80% appearing once. This sample comprised PBMCs, obtained before pembrolizumab treatment. These TCRs come from an adult with mismatch repair-deficient cancer. The CDR3 runs from the conserved cysteine through the conserved F or W. Fields, in order: D gene, J gene, clone size, V gene, CDR3 protein, CDR3 DNA. A D gene is named only where the DNA matches it firmly. Size tells how often a clone was seen (once, few, many) or the class of an expanded clone, and some rows leave it out.

- TRBJ2-7 - TRBV19 CASSIDRGYEQYF TGTGCCAGTAGTATAGATCGGGGGTACGAGCAGTACTTC
TRBD2 TRBJ2-3 - TRBV5-1 CASSFPSGVTDTQYF TGCGCCAGCAGCTTCCCTAGCGGGGTCACAGATACGCAGTATTTT
TRBD1 TRBJ2-7 medium-sized TRBV5-4 CASSWGTVSYEQYF TGTGCCAGCAGCTGGGGGACAGTCTCCTACGAGCAGTACTTC
- TRBJ1-1 - TRBV5-4 CASSLGGGRSTEAFF TGTGCCAGCAGCTTGGGCGGGGGCAGGAGTACTGAAGCTTTCTTT
- TRBJ2-7 - TRBV5-4 CASSAVHEQYF TGTGCCAGCAGCGCAGTCCACGAGCAGTACTTC
- TRBJ2-5 - TRBV2 CASTRGPVETQYF TGTGCCAGCACCCGGGGTCCGGTAGAGACCCAGTACTTC
- TRBJ1-1 - TRBV19 CASSNLGSNTEAFF TGTGCCAGTAGTAATTTGGGCAGCAACACTGAAGCTTTCTTT
TRBD1 TRBJ1-3 - TRBV5-1 CASSLEGASGNTIYF TGCGCCAGCAGCTTGGAGGGGGCCTCTGGAAACACCATATATTTT
TRBD2 TRBJ2-2 - TRBV5-4 CASSLALAGGGELFF TGTGCCAGCAGCTTGGCTCTAGCGGGAGGCGGGGAGCTGTTTTTT
- TRBJ2-2 few TRBV18 CASSRLPGELFF TGTGCCAGCTCAAGGTTGCCCGGGGAGCTGTTTTTT
TRBD2 TRBJ2-3 - TRBV7-3 CASSLGLAGERPDTQYF TGTGCCAGCAGCCTAGGACTAGCGGGAGAGCGTCCAGATACGCAGTATTTT
- TRBJ2-1 - TRBV5-6 CASSFYKQYNEQFF TGTGCCAGCAGCTTTTATAAGCAGTACAATGAGCAGTTCTTC
TRBD1 TRBJ2-7 - TRBV7-8 CASSSGTGYYEQYF TGTGCCAGCAGTTCCGGGACAGGGTACTACGAGCAGTACTTC
TRBD2 TRBJ2-7 - TRBV27 CASRGSGRAVYEQYF TGTGCCAGCAGGGGGAGCGGGAGGGCAGTCTACGAGCAGTACTTC
- TRBJ2-1 - TRBV11-2 CASSFTAAYNEQFF TGTGCCAGCAGCTTTACAGCCGCCTACAATGAGCAGTTCTTC
TRBD1 TRBJ2-1 few TRBV5-8 CASSPGGARNYNEQFF TGTGCCAGCAGCCCAGGGGGAGCCCGTAACTACAATGAGCAGTTCTTC
TRBD1 TRBJ1-2 few TRBV5-4 CASSFVRGNGYTF TGTGCCAGCAGCTTTGTCAGGGGGAACGGCTACACCTTC
- TRBJ2-3 - TRBV7-6 CASSLTDTQYF TGTGCCAGCAGCCTCACAGATACGCAGTATTTT
- TRBJ1-1 - TRBV7-3 CASSAGVRSTEAFF TGTGCCAGCAGCGCAGGGGTGAGATCCACTGAAGCTTTCTTT
TRBD1 TRBJ1-1 - TRBV29-1 CSVGATGGFVTEAFF TGCAGCGTTGGCGCGACAGGGGGCTTCGTCACTGAAGCTTTCTTT
- TRBJ1-2 few TRBV11-2 CASSRGHNYGYTF TGTGCCAGCAGCCGCGGACACAACTATGGCTACACCTTC
- TRBJ2-5 - TRBV7-2 CASSSGDQETQYF TGTGCCAGCAGCTCCGGGGATCAAGAGACCCAGTACTTC
- TRBJ1-4 - TRBV14 CASSLLDPGEKLFF TGTGCCAGCAGCCTCTTAGACCCGGGGGAAAAACTGTTTTTT
- TRBJ1-1 few TRBV27 CASRWGVGNMNTEAFF TGTGCCAGCAGGTGGGGGGTTGGGAATATGAACACTGAAGCTTTCTTT
TRBD2 TRBJ2-2 few TRBV10-3 CAISEGNSGPRELFF TGTGCCATCAGTGAGGGGAATAGCGGGCCCCGGGAGCTGTTTTTT